This T cell receptor (beta chain) was obtained from a study of blood T cell repertoires in COVID-19. TCRdb's table, derived via immunoSEQ multiplex PCR, lists solely in-frame clones and lacks some. The repertoire consists of roughly 400,000 clones, with about 89% occurring once and the leading ten covering about 0.83%. The CDR3 extends over 15 amino acids. V lost 5 bases and J lost 9; bases outside the gene matches: 11. Germline CDR1 reads SGHNT; CDR2 reads YENEEA. Enrollees, about 18 to 95 years old, lived in 24 US areas. Participants were placed into cohorts based on the clinical history they reported. A COVID-19 case was met by exposed participants within 2 weeks before study entry.

The sequence came from a woman aged 40 to 50 who had been exposed to COVID-19. The source material was PBMCs or T cells enriched from blood (not recorded which). The J gene is TRBJ2-1, the V gene TRBV11-3; 9 nucleotides agree with TRBD1. CDR3 sequence reads: CASSQTTGGVGEQFF. The CDR3 DNA sequence: TGTGCCAGCAGCCAGACGACAGGGGGGGTCGGTGAGCAGTTCTTC.